This TCR beta chain was sequenced in a study of a mutant IDH1 vaccine in newly diagnosed glioma. With respect to this clone: No antigen is known for it.

The time point is: week 11, during vaccination. Doses comprised 300 ug of mutant IDH1 20-mer peptide each, plus topical imiquimod. Using immunoSEQ multiplex PCR, the repertoire was profiled, and TCRdb retains in-frame clones only, with some absent. The repertoire includes some 120,000 clones, around four fifths of them detected once, and 5.5% sits in the top ten. The V end was cut by 5 bases, the J end by 6 bases, with 11 bases between. Germline V gene lookup returns CDR1 LNHDA and CDR2 SQIVND (reference sequence). CDR3 size: 13 residues. This sequence was found in a man between 35 and 55 years old with glioma. The chain recombines TRBV19 with TRBJ1-5; D not certain. The sample consisted of PBMCs, taken from a glioma patient whose treatment included an IDH1 peptide vaccine. In DNA form, the CDR3 reads TGTGCCAGTAGTTACCGGGGAAGTCAGCCCCAGCATTTT. It specifies CASSYRGSQPQHF.